The T cell receptor beta chain described here comes from a study of blood T cell repertoires in COVID-19. Overall study: Acute and convalescent COVID-19 specimens originated in the United States, Italy and Spain. T cells, B-cell-depleted T cells, or PBMCs supplied cDNA or gDNA.

Original processing notes: Estimation of nucleated cell counts relied on the amplification of reference gene primers. The method was immunoSEQ multiplex PCR; TCRdb's version includes in-frame clones alone and lacks a portion of them. V and J calls and clone size come straight from that table; D and trimming were deduced from the DNA. Of some 180,000 clones listed, around 81% are singletons. Seattle patients were enrolled during active infection and followed longitudinally. The count of this clone is one. This receptor was identified in a woman aged 80 or over with COVID-19, enrolled during active disease. Sequencing used peripheral blood.

CDR3 sequence (DNA): TGTGCCAGCAGCCAGGGGAGTACCGATACGCAGTATTTT. Amino acid sequence: CASSQGSTDTQYF. V is TRBV11-3 and J is TRBJ2-3, with D maybe TRBD1 (6 bases). The CDR3 loop spans 13 amino acids. Germline lookup yields CDR1 SGHNT and CDR2 YENEEA. The V gene lost 5 bases and the J gene lost 6 bases, with 12 bases spanning the gap.